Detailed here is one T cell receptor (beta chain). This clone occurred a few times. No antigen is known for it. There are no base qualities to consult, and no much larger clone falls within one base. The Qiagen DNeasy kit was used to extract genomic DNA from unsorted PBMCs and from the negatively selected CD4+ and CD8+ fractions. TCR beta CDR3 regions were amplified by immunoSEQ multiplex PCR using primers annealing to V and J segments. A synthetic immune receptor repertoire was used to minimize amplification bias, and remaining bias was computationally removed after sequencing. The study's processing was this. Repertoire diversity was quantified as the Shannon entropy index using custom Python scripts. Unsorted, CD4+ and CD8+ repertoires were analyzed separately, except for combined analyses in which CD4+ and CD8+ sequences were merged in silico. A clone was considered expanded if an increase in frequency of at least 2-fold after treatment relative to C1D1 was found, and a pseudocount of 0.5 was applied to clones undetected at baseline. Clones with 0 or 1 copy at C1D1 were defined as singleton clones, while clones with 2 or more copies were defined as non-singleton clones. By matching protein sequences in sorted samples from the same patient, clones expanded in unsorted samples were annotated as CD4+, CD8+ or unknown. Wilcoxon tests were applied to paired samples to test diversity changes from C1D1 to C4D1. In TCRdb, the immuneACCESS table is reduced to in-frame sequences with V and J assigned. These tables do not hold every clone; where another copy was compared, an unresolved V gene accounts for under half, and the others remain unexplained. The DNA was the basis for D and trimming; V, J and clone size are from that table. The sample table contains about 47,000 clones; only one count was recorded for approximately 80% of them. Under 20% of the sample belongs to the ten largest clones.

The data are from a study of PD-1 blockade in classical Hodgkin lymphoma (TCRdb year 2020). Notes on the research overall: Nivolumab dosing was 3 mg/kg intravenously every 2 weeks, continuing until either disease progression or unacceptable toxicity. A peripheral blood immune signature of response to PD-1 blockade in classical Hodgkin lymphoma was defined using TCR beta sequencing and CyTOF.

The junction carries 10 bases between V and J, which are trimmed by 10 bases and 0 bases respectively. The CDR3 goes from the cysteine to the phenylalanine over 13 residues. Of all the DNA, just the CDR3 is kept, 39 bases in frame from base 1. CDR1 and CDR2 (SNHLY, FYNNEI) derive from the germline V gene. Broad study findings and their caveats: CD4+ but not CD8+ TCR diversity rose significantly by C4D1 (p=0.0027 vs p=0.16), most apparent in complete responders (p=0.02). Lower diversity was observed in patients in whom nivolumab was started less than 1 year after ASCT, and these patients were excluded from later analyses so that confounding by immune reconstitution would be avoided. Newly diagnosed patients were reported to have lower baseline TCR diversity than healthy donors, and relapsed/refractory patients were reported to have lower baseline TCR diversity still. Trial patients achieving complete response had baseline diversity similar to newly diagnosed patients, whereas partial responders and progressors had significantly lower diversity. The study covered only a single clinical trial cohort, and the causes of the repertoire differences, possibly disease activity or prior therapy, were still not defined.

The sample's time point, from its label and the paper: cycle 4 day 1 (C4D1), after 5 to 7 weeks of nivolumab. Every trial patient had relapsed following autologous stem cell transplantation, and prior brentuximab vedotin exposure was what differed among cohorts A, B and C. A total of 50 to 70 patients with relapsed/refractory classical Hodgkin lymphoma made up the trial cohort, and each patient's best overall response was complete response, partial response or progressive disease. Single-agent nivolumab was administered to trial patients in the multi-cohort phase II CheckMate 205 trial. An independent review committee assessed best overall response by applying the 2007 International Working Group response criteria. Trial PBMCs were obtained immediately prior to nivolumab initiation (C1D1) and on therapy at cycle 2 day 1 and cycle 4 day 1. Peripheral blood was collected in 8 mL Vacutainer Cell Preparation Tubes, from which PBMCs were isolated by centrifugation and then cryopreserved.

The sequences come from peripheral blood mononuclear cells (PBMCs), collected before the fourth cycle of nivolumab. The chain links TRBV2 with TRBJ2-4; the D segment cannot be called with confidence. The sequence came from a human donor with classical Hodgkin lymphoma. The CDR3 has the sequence CAILDIAKNIQYF. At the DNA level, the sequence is TGTGCCATCCTCGACATAGCCAAAAACATTCAGTACTTC.